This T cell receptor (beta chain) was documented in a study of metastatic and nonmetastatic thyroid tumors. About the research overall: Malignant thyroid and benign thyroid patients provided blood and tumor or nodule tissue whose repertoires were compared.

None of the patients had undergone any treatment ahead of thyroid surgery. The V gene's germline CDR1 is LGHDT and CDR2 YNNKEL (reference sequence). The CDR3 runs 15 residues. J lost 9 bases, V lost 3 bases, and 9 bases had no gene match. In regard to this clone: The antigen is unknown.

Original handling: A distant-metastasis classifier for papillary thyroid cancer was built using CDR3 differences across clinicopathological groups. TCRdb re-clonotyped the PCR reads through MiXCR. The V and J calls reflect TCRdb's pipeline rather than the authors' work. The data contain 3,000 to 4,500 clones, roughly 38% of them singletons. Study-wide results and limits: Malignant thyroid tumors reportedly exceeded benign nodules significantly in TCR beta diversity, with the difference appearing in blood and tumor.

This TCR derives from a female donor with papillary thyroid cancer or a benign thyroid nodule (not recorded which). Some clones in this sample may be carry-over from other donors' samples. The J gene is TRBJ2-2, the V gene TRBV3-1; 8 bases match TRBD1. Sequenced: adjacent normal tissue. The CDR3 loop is CASSQRQGPTWELFF. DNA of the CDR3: TGTGCCAGCAGCCAGAGACAGGGGCCGACCTGGGAGCTGTTTTTT.